Sequencing of this T cell receptor beta chain was carried out in a study of shared clonotypes between healthy human individuals. The data were produced by immunoSEQ multiplex PCR, yet TCRdb's version contains in-frame clones alone and is incomplete. The profile shows roughly 2.5 million clones, around nine tenths of them singletons. As to this clone: This sample includes further DNA sequences coding for the same CDR3.

The sample consisted of naive CD4+ T cells sorted from blood. Subset given: CD45RA+ positively selected. This clonotype was obtained from a young man in good health.

The CDR3 sequence: CASSGAQLSYEQYF. The CDR3 region has the DNA TGTGCCAGCAGTGGGGCACAGTTGTCCTACGAGCAGTACTTC. The chain recombines TRBV2 with TRBJ2-7; no clear D. CDR1 SNHLY and CDR2 FYNNEI come from the germline V gene. This CDR3 is built from 14 residues. V was cut by 4 bases and J by 1 base, with 11 bases left in between.